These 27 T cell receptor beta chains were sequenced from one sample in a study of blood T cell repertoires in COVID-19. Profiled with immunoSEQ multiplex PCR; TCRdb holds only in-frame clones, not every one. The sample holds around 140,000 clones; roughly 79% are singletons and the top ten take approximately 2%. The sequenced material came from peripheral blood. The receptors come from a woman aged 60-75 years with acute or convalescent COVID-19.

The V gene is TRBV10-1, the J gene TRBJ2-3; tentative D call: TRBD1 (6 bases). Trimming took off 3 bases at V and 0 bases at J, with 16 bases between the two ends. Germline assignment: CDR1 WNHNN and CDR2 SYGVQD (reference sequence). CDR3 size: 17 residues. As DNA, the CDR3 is TGCGCCAGCAGTGATCCCGGGACATTTGGTAGCACAGATACGCAGTATTTT. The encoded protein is CASSDPGTFGSTDTQYF.

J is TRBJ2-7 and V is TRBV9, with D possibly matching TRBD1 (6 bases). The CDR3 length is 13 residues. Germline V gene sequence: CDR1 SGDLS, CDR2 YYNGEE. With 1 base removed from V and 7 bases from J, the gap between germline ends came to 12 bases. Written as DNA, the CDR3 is TGTGCCAGCAGCGTATCAGGGGCGCGGGAGCAGTACTTC. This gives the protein CASSVSGAREQYF.

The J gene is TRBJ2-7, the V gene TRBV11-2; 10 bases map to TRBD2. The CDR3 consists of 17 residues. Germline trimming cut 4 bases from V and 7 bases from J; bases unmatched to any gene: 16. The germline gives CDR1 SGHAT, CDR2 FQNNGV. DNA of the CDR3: TGTGCCAGCAGCTCCGGACAGGGACTAGCGCCTACGCGGGAGCAGTACTTC. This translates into CASSSGQGLAPTREQYF.

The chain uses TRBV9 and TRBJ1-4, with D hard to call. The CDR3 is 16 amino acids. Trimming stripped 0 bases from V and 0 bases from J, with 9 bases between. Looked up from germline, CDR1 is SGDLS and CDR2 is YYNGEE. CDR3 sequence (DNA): TGTGCCAGCAGCGTAGCCCCGAGGGCAACTAATGAAAAACTGTTTTTT. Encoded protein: CASSVAPRATNEKLFF. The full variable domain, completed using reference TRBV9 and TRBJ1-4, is DSGVTQTPKHLITATGQRVTLRCSPRSGDLSVYWYQQSLDQGLQFLIQYYNGEERAKGNILERFSAQQFPDLHSELNLSSLELGDSALYFCASSVAPRATNEKLFFGSGTQLSVL.

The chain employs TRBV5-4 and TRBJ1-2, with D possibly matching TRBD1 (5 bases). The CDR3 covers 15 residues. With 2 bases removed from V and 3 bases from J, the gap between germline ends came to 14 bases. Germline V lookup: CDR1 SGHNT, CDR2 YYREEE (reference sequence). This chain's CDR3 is CASSFAGKKDYGYTF. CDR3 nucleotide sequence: TGTGCCAGCAGCTTCGCAGGGAAGAAGGACTATGGCTACACCTTC.

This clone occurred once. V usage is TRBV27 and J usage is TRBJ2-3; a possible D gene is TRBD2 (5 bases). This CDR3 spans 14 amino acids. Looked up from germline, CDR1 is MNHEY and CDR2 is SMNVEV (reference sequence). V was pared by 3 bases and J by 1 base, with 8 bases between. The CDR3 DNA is TGTGCCAGCAGTTTTCTGCGGGGCACAGATACGCAGTATTTT. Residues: CASSFLRGTDTQYF.

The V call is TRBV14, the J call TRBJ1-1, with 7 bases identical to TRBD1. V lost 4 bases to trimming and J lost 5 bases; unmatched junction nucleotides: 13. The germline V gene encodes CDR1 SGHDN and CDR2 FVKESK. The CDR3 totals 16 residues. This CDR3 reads CASSRFGQTGRTEAFF. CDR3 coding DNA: TGTGCCAGCAGCCGGTTTGGTCAGACAGGGAGAACTGAAGCTTTCTTT.

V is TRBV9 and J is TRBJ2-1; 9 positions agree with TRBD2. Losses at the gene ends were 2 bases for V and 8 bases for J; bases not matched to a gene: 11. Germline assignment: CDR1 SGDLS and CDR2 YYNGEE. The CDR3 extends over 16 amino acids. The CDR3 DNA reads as TGTGCCAGCAGCGTCTCTGCGGGAGGGCCGACGGATGAGCAGTTCTTC. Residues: CASSVSAGGPTDEQFF.

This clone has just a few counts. The CDR3, as DNA: TGTGCCAGTAGCCTCCTAGGGGGCGAGGCCGGGGAGCTGTTTTTT. As protein: CASSLLGGEAGELFF. The V gene is TRBV19, the J gene TRBJ2-2; the match to TRBD1 covers 7 bases. The CDR3 runs to 15 residues. The V segment lost 6 bases and the J segment 6 bases; nucleotides outside the gene matches: 10. Germline values: CDR1 LNHDA, CDR2 SQIVND (reference sequence).

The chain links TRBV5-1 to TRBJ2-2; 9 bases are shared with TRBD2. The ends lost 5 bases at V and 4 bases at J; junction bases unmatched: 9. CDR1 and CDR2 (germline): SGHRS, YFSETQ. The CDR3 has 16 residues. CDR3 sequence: CASSYWTSELTGELFF. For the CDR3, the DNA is TGCGCCAGCAGTTACTGGACTAGCGAGCTCACCGGGGAGCTGTTTTTT.

CDR3 loop: CASSPNSYEQYF. CDR3 coding DNA: TGTGCCAGCAGCCCCAACTCCTACGAGCAGTACTTC. The chain carries TRBV4-2 and TRBJ2-7; D gene uncertain. V lost 4 bases to trimming and J lost 0 bases, with 4 bases between them. CDR3 size: 12 residues. CDR1 is LGHNA and CDR2 is YNFKEQ in the germline V gene.

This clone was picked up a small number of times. Written as DNA, the CDR3 is TGTGCCAGCAGCTTAACATTCTCTGGGGCCAACGTCCTGACTTTC. The encoded protein is CASSLTFSGANVLTF. The rearrangement uses TRBV11-2 and TRBJ2-6; D gene uncertain. The germline CDR1 and CDR2 sequences are SGHAT and FQNNGV. Trimming took 2 bases from V and 0 from J, leaving 5 bases between them. The CDR3 is made up of 15 amino acids.

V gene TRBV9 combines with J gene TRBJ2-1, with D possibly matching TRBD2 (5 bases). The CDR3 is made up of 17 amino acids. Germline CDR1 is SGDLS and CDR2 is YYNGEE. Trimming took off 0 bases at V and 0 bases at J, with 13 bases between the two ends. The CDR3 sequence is CASSVGWEPSSYNEQFF. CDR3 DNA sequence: TGTGCCAGCAGCGTAGGTTGGGAGCCCAGCTCCTACAATGAGCAGTTCTTC.

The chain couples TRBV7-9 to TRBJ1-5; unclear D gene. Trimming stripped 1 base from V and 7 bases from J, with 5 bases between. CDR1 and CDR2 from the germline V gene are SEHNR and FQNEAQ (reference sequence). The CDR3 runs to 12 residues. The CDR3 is CASSLGVQPQHF. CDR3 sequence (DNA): TGTGCCAGCAGCTTAGGAGTCCAGCCCCAGCATTTT. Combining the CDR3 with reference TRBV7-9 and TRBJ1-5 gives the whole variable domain DTGVSQNPRHKITKRGQNVTFRCDPISEHNRLYWYRQTLGQGPEFLTYFQNEAQLEKSRLLSDRFSAERPKGSFSTLEIQRTEQGDSAMYLCASSLGVQPQHFGDGTRLSIL.

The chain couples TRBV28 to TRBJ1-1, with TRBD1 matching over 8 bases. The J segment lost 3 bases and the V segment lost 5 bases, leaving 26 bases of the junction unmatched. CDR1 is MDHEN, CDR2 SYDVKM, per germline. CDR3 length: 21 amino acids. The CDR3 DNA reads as TGTGCCAGCAGTCCTGGCAGGGGGCACGACGAAGATTTTAAGGAGGACACTGAAGCTTTCTTT. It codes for CASSPGRGHDEDFKEDTEAFF. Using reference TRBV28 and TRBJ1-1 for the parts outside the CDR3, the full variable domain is DVKVTQSSRYLVKRTGEKVFLECVQDMDHENMFWYRQDPGLGLRLIYFSYDVKMKEKGDIPEGYSVSREKKERFSLILESASTNQTSMYLCASSPGRGHDEDFKEDTEAFFGQGTRLTVV.

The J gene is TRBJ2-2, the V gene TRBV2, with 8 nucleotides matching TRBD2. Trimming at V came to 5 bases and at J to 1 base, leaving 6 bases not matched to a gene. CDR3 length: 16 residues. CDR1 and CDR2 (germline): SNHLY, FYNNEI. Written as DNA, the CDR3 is TGTGCCAGCAGTCAATACCGGGGGGGGAACACCGGGGAGCTGTTTTTT. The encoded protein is CASSQYRGGNTGELFF.

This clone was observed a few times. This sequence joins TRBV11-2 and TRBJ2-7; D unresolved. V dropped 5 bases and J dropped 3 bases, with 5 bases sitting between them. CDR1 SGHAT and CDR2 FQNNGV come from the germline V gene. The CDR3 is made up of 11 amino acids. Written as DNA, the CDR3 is TGTGCCAGCAGCCCCGGCTACGAGCAGTACTTC. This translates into CASSPGYEQYF.

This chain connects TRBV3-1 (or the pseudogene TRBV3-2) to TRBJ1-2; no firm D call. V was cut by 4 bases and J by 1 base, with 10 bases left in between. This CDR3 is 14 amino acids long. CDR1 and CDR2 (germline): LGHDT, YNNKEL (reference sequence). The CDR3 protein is CASSRENINYGYTF. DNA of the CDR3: TGTGCCAGCAGCCGGGAGAATATTAACTATGGCTACACCTTC.

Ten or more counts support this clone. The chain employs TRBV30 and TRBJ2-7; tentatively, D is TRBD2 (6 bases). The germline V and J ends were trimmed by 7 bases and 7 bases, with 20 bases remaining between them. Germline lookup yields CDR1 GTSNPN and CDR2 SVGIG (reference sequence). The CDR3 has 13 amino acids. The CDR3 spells CASSGDLWREQYF. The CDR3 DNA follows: TGTGCCTCCTCGGGGGACTTGTGGAGGGAGCAGTACTTC. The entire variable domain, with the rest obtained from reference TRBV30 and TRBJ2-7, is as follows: SQTIHQWPATLVQPVGSPLSLECTVEGTSNPNLYWYRQAAGRGLQLLFYSVGIGQISSEVPQNLSASRPQDRQFILSSKKLLLSDSGFYLCASSGDLWREQYFGPGTRLTVT.

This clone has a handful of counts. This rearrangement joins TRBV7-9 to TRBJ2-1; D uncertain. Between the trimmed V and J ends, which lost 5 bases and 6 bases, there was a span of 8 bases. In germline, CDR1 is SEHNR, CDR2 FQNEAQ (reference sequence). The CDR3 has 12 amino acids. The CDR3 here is CASSKDFNEQFF. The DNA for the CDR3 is TGTGCCAGCAGCAAAGACTTCAATGAGCAGTTCTTC.

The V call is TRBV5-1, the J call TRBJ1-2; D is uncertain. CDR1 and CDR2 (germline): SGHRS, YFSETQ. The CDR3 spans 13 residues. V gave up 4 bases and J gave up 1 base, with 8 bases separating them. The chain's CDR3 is CASSTRLNYGYTF. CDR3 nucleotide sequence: TGCGCCAGCAGCACACGACTTAACTATGGCTACACCTTC.

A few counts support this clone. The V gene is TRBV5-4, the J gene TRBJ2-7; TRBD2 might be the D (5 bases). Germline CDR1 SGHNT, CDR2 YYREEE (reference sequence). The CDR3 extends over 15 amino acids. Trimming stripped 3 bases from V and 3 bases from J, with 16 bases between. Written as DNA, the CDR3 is TGTGCCAGCAGCTCGGGGAGTGGGTCCCTCTACGAGCAGTACTTC. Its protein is CASSSGSGSLYEQYF.

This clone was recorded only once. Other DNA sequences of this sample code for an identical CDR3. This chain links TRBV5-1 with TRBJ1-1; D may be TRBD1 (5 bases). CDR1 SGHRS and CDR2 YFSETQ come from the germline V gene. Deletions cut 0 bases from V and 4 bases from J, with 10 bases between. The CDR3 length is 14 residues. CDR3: CASSLGSGGTEAFF. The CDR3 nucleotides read TGCGCCAGCAGCTTGGGGTCGGGGGGCACTGAAGCTTTCTTT.

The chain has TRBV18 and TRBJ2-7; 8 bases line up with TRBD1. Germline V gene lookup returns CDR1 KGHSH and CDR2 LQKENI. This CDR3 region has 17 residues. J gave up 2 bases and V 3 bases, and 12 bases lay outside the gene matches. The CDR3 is CASSPDPLRTGPYEQYF. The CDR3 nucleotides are TGTGCCAGCTCACCGGACCCCCTTAGGACAGGGCCCTACGAGCAGTACTTC. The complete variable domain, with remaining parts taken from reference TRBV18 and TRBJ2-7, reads NAGVMQNPRHLVRRRGQEARLRCSPMKGHSHVYWYRQLPEEGLKFMVYLQKENIIDESGMPKERFSAEFPKEGPSILRIQQVVRGDSAAYFCASSPDPLRTGPYEQYFGPGTRLTVT.

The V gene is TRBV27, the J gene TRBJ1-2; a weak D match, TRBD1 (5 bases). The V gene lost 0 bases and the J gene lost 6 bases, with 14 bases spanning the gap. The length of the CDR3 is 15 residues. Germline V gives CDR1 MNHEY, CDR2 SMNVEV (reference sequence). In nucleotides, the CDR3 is TGTGCCAGCAGTTTATCCGCTTACGGGGGGGATGGCTACACCTTC. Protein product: CASSLSAYGGDGYTF.

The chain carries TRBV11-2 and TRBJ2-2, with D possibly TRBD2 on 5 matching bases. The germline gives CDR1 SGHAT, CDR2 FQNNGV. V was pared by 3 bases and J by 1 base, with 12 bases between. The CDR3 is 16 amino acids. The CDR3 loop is CASSLRVGMNTGELFF. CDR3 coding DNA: TGTGCCAGCAGCTTGAGGGTGGGGATGAACACCGGGGAGCTGTTTTTT.

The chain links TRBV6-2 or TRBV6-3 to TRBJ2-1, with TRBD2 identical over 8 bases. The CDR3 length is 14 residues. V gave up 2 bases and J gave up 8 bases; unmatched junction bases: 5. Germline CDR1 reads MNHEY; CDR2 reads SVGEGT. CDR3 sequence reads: CASSYVGLGDEQFF. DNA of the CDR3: TGTGCCAGCAGTTACGTGGGACTAGGCGATGAGCAGTTCTTC.